This section outlines one TCR beta chain sequence together with its context. Its antigen is not identified. The data stem from a study of cytomegalovirus exposure and HLA in healthy donors. Study outcomes and limitations: TCR beta sequences reportedly predicted most subjects' HLA-A and HLA-B alleles accurately.

This CDR3 is 15 amino acids long. V was trimmed by 6 bases and J by 7 bases, leaving 19 bases between them. Per the germline V gene, CDR1 is MDHEN and CDR2 is SYDVKM. The donors gave bone marrow, and they were healthy. Amplification used 60 Vbeta primers and 13 Jbeta primers. Sequencing was performed with immunoSEQ multiplex PCR; in TCRdb, only in-frame clones are kept and a portion is missing. Found here are fewer than 150,000 clones, around 68% of them singletons; the top ten hold around 3.9%. This sequence originates from a woman between 40 and 50 years old in good health and CMV-seropositive. This rearrangement joins TRBV28 to TRBJ2-4, with D maybe TRBD1 (6 bases). The sample taken for sequencing was PBMCs. CDR3 DNA sequence: TGTGCCAGCAGCTTCAAAACACAGGGTAGGAACATTCAGTACTTC. Amino acid sequence: CASSFKTQGRNIQYF.